A single sample is the source of the 17 T cell receptor beta chains below, sequenced in a study of blood T cell repertoires in COVID-19. Some clones are missing from TCRdb's copy, which holds only in-frame ones; the method was immunoSEQ multiplex PCR. The table has some 390,000 clones, over 85% seen once. The source material was PBMCs or T cells enriched from blood (not recorded which). The receptors shown here come from a woman between 25 and 40 years old who had recovered from COVID-19.

This chain connects TRBV7-2 to TRBJ2-7; the D is unclear. V lost 6 bases and J lost 0, with 9 bases in between. The CDR3 length is 13 residues. Germline-derived CDR1 and CDR2 are SGHTA and FQGNSA. CDR3 region: CASSGVNSYEQYF. As DNA, the CDR3 is TGTGCCAGCAGTGGAGTCAACTCCTACGAGCAGTACTTC.

The chain joins TRBV3-1 (or the pseudogene TRBV3-2) to TRBJ1-6, with D perhaps matching TRBD1 (6 bases). Per germline, CDR1 LGHDT and CDR2 YNNKEL (reference sequence). The ends were cut back, 4 bases at V and 7 bases at J, with 17 bases in the middle. CDR3 length: 16 residues. For the CDR3, the DNA is TGTGCCAGCAGCCGAACCGGGACAAGGGCAAATTCACCCCTCCACTTT. The encoded protein is CASSRTGTRANSPLHF.

The chain has TRBV7-9 and TRBJ2-5; D is possibly TRBD2 (6 bases). The germline CDR1 and CDR2 sequences are SEHNR and FQNEAQ (reference sequence). The CDR3 contains 16 residues. The V end lost 1 base, the J end lost 5 bases, and 17 bases lay between the germline ends. The CDR3 coding sequence is TGTGCCAGCAGCTTAGGCGGGGTAGGTCTTTTGGAGACCCAGTACTTC. It yields the protein CASSLGGVGLLETQYF. The variable domain in full, completed from reference TRBV7-9 and TRBJ2-5, reads DTGVSQNPRHKITKRGQNVTFRCDPISEHNRLYWYRQTLGQGPEFLTYFQNEAQLEKSRLLSDRFSAERPKGSFSTLEIQRTEQGDSAMYLCASSLGGVGLLETQYFGPGTRLLVL.

This chain joins TRBV2 and TRBJ2-2; TRBD2 agrees at 11 bases. Germline lookup yields CDR1 SNHLY and CDR2 FYNNEI. CDR3 length: 16 amino acids. The V and J ends lost 10 bases and 4 bases, in that order; junction bases with no gene match: 11. Here the CDR3 reads CATSPTSGRATGELFF. DNA of the CDR3: TGTGCCACCTCCCCTACTAGCGGGAGAGCCACCGGGGAGCTGTTTTTT.

This clone appeared a single time. The V call is TRBV5-1, the J call TRBJ1-6; TRBD1 agrees at 11 bases. CDR3 length equals 17 residues. CDR1 is SGHRS, CDR2 YFSETQ, per germline. V shed 4 bases, J shed 6 bases, and the junction held 9 bases outside the gene matches. In DNA, the CDR3 is TGCGCCAGCAGCACGAGGACAGGGGGCTTGACTAATTCACCCCTCCACTTT. Protein sequence: CASSTRTGGLTNSPLHF.

This rearrangement joins TRBV19 to TRBJ1-5; TRBD1 matches 7 bases. Germline V lookup: CDR1 LNHDA, CDR2 SQIVND (reference sequence). J lost 6 bases, V lost 5 bases, and 13 bases had no gene match. This CDR3 comprises 16 residues. The CDR3 protein is CASSVIALTGFQPQHF. CDR3 nucleotide sequence: TGTGCCAGTAGTGTCATTGCCTTGACAGGGTTTCAGCCCCAGCATTTT.

This rearrangement joins TRBV30 to TRBJ1-2; TRBD1 matches 9 bases. J was trimmed by 6 bases and V by 1 base; bases with no gene match: 6. The CDR3 totals 14 residues. Germline V CDR1 and CDR2: GTSNPN, SVGIG (reference sequence). CDR3 sequence: CAWSGMGQGNGYTF. The CDR3, as DNA: TGTGCCTGGAGTGGAATGGGACAGGGTAATGGCTACACCTTC.

The chain combines TRBV7-9 with TRBJ1-3; D unresolved. V lost 4 bases, J lost 2 bases, and 6 bases lay in between. From germline, CDR1 is SEHNR and CDR2 FQNEAQ (reference sequence). The CDR3 runs 13 residues. CDR3 sequence: CASSSRAGNTIYF. The DNA for the CDR3 is TGTGCCAGCAGCTCCCGAGCTGGAAACACCATATATTTT. Full variable domain (missing parts from reference TRBV7-9 and TRBJ1-3): DTGVSQNPRHKITKRGQNVTFRCDPISEHNRLYWYRQTLGQGPEFLTYFQNEAQLEKSRLLSDRFSAERPKGSFSTLEIQRTEQGDSAMYLCASSSRAGNTIYFGEGSWLTVV.

The chain combines TRBV2 with TRBJ2-7; possible D gene TRBD1, 5 bases. CDR1 is SNHLY, CDR2 FYNNEI, per germline. The V and J ends lost 4 bases and 3 bases respectively, with 13 bases between them. This CDR3 is 14 amino acids long. The chain's CDR3 is CASSGTLKDYEQYF. The DNA of the CDR3 is TGTGCCAGCAGTGGGACATTGAAGGACTACGAGCAGTACTTC.

This rearrangement joins TRBV6-1 to TRBJ1-2; tentatively, D is TRBD1 (5 bases). CDR1 is MNHNS and CDR2 is SASEGT in the germline V gene. This CDR3 region has 11 residues. Between the trimmed V and J ends, which lost 2 bases and 11 bases, there was a span of 9 bases. CDR3 residues: CASSELGRYTF. CDR3 DNA sequence: TGTGCCAGCAGTGAATTGGGGCGTTACACCTTC.

The rearrangement links TRBV6-1 to TRBJ2-2; TRBD1 matches 7 bases. Germline V lookup: CDR1 MNHNS, CDR2 SASEGT. The CDR3 is 16 amino acids. The V segment lost 4 bases and the J segment 6 bases; nucleotides outside the gene matches: 11. CDR3 bases: TGTGCCAGCAGTGGACCCCTCCGACAGGGACCCGGGGAGCTGTTTTTT. This gives the protein CASSGPLRQGPGELFF.

This sequence joins TRBV19 and TRBJ2-1, with 10 bases matching TRBD1. The germline CDR1 and CDR2 sequences are LNHDA and SQIVND (reference sequence). The CDR3 has 16 amino acids. V trimming: 1 base; J trimming: 7 bases; junction bases outside the gene matches: 7. Here the CDR3 reads CASSIVRGQGSNEQFF. The CDR3 DNA reads as TGTGCCAGTAGTATAGTTCGGGGACAGGGGTCGAATGAGCAGTTCTTC.

This clone was counted once. The chain carries TRBV28 and TRBJ2-7, with D unresolved. Germline CDR1 is MDHEN and CDR2 is SYDVKM. The CDR3 has 12 residues. The V and J ends lost 5 bases and 8 bases respectively, with 13 bases between them. CDR3 region: CASSPTQDQQYF. The CDR3 bases are TGTGCCAGCAGTCCCACCCAGGATCAGCAGTACTTC.

V and J are TRBV5-5 and TRBJ2-3, with a tentative D call TRBD1 (6 bases). Germline V lookup: CDR1 SGHKS, CDR2 YYEKEE (reference sequence). The CDR3 runs to 14 residues. The V gene lost 5 bases and the J gene lost 5 bases, with 15 bases spanning the gap. Written as DNA, the CDR3 is TGTGCCAGCAGACCCGGGACAATTATAGATACGCAGTATTTT. Translated: CASRPGTIIDTQYF.

This clone came up once. The rearrangement uses TRBV3-1 (or the pseudogene TRBV3-2) and TRBJ1-3, with D hard to call. Trimming took off 1 base at V and 4 bases at J, with 17 bases between the two ends. CDR1 and CDR2 from the germline V gene are LGHDT and YNNKEL (reference sequence). The CDR3 covers 17 residues. CDR3 region: CASSQVTFGFGGNTIYF. DNA of the CDR3: TGTGCCAGCAGCCAAGTAACATTCGGGTTTGGAGGAAACACCATATATTTT.

This clone was observed a handful of times. This chain joins TRBV10-3 and TRBJ1-2; TRBD1 matches 10 bases. CDR3 length: 13 residues. The germline CDR1 and CDR2 sequences are ENHRY and SYGVKD. V lost 8 bases and J lost 4; bases outside the gene matches: 4. CDR3 amino acids: CAIGTGAGYGYTF. Here the CDR3 DNA reads TGTGCCATCGGGACAGGGGCTGGCTATGGCTACACCTTC.

The chain couples TRBV6-5 to TRBJ2-7, with TRBD1 identical over 7 bases. CDR3 size: 14 residues. The J segment lost 4 bases and the V segment lost 5 bases, leaving 8 bases of the junction unmatched. Germline-derived CDR1 and CDR2 are MNHEY and SVGAGI. The CDR3 reads CASSKGTAIYEQYF. CDR3 bases: TGTGCCAGCAGTAAGGGGACAGCCATTTACGAGCAGTACTTC.